Following are 10 T cell receptor beta chains from one sample sequenced in a study of technical replicates of blood from a handful of donors. TCRdb's copy holds only in-frame clones and misses some; the assay was immunoSEQ multiplex PCR. The sample lists about 50,000 clones; 95% to 97% were seen once. The sequenced sample was T cells isolated from PBMCs. Receptors were obtained from a human donor in good health.

The chain combines TRBV27 with TRBJ2-2, with TRBD1 matching 10 bases. This CDR3 has 15 residues. The junction had 8 bases not matched to a gene; V was cut back by 7 bases and J by 6 bases. Germline values: CDR1 MNHEY, CDR2 SMNVEV (reference sequence). CDR3 bases: TGTGCCAGCAAAAGGGGGACAGGGGTCTCCGGGGAGCTGTTTTTT. Encoded protein: CASKRGTGVSGELFF.

The CDR3 is CASSLRRDYGYTF. Here the CDR3 DNA reads TGTGCCAGCAGTCTGAGGAGGGACTATGGCTACACCTTC. The V and J genes are TRBV27 and TRBJ1-2; no clear D gene. V lost 5 bases to trimming and J lost 3 bases, with 10 bases between them. Germline V gives CDR1 MNHEY, CDR2 SMNVEV (reference sequence). The CDR3 runs to 13 residues.

The chain employs TRBV7-9 and TRBJ2-2; TRBD2 is a possible D gene (6 bases). CDR3 length equals 15 residues. The germline V and J ends were trimmed by 5 bases and 0 bases, with 10 bases remaining between them. CDR1 is SEHNR and CDR2 is FQNEAQ in the germline V gene (reference sequence). This chain's CDR3 is CASSPGLTNTGELFF. The CDR3 coding sequence is TGTGCCAGCAGCCCGGGACTCACGAACACCGGGGAGCTGTTTTTT.

The chain employs TRBV7-2 and TRBJ1-4; D possibly corresponds to TRBD1 (5 bases). Germline V gene data show CDR1 as SGHTA and CDR2 as FQGNSA. V gave up 3 bases and J gave up 8 bases, with 10 bases separating them. This CDR3 contains 13 residues. The CDR3 region has the DNA TGTGCCAGCAGCTTCGGGGGGACCGAAAAACTGTTTTTT. Amino acids: CASSFGGTEKLFF.

The chain joins TRBV4-3 to TRBJ2-3; 10 nucleotides agree with TRBD2. CDR3 length equals 17 residues. V gave up 1 base and J gave up 2 bases; unmatched junction bases: 6. The germline gives CDR1 LGHNA, CDR2 YSLEER. The CDR3, as DNA: TGCGCCAGCAGCCAAGGCTTAGGACTAGCGGTCACAGATACGCAGTATTTT. Protein: CASSQGLGLAVTDTQYF.

The chain employs TRBV5-6 and TRBJ1-1; D is perhaps TRBD1 (6 bases). Trimming shortened V by 4 bases and J by 5 bases, and 12 bases separated the two germline ends. The germline CDR1 and CDR2 sequences are SGHDT and YYEEEE. The CDR3 contains 13 residues. In nucleotides, the CDR3 is TGTGCCAGCAGCCAGGGGAGTGGAACTGAAGCTTTCTTT. It yields the protein CASSQGSGTEAFF.

The chain links TRBV7-6 to TRBJ2-3, with 10 bases that match TRBD2. Per the germline V gene, CDR1 is SGHVS and CDR2 is FNYEAQ. The length of the CDR3 is 16 residues. V lost 1 base, J lost 5 bases, and 6 bases stayed unmatched. The CDR3 protein is CASSLEGRLAGDTQYF. In DNA, the CDR3 is TGTGCCAGCAGCTTAGAGGGTCGACTAGCGGGAGATACGCAGTATTTT.

A word on this clone: A junction boundary mismatches the germline segment, possibly from a read error. The gene calls are TRBV30 and TRBJ2-5; 8 bases agree with TRBD2. This CDR3 comprises 13 residues. Germline V lookup: CDR1 GTSNPN, CDR2 SVGIG (reference sequence). CDR3 residues: CAWSSGGQGTQYF. DNA of the CDR3: TGTGCCTGGAGTTCGGGGGGGCAAGGGACCCAGTACTTC. The entire variable domain, with the rest obtained from reference TRBV30 and TRBJ2-5, is as follows: SQTIHQWPATLVQPVGSPLSLECTVEGTSNPNLYWYRQAAGRGLQLLFYSVGIGQISSEVPQNLSASRPQDRQFILSSKKLLLSDSGFYLCAWSSGGQGTQYFGPGTRLLVL.

The chain uses TRBV19 and TRBJ2-1; D is unclear. V was pared by 3 bases and J by 4 bases, with 10 bases between. The V gene's germline CDR1 is LNHDA and CDR2 SQIVND (reference sequence). The CDR3 runs 14 residues. CDR3 DNA sequence: TGTGCCAGTAGTATCTCAGGCACATACAATGAGCAGTTCTTC. Protein: CASSISGTYNEQFF.

J is TRBJ1-4 and V is TRBV5-1, with D possibly matching TRBD1 (6 bases). The V and J ends lost 3 bases and 0 bases respectively, with 12 bases between them. The CDR3 is 16 residues long. Germline CDR1 and CDR2: SGHRS and YFSETQ. CDR3 residues: CASSSDSPSTNEKLFF. CDR3 coding DNA: TGCGCCAGCAGCTCGGACAGTCCCTCAACTAATGAAAAACTGTTTTTT.